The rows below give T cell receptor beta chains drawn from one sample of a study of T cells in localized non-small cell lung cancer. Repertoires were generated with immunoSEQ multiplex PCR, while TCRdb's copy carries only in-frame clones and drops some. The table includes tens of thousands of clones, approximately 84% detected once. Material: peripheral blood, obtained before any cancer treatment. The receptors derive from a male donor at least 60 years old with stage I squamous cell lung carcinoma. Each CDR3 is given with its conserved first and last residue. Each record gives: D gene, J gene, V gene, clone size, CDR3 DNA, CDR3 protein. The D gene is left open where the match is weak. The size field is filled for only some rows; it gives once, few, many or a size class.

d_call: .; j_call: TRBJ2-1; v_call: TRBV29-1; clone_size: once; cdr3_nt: TGCAGCGTTGAAGTGGGATTCTACAATGAGCAGTTCTTC; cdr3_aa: CSVEVGFYNEQFF
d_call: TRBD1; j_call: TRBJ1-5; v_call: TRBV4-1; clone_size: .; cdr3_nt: TGCGCCAGCAGCCAAGCCGGGACAGGGTTGCAGCCCCAGCATTTT; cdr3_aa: CASSQAGTGLQPQHF
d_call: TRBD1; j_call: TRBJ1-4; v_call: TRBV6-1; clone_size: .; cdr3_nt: TGTGCCAGCGCCGGGACAGGGGGCTTCGGTGAAAAACTGTTTTTT; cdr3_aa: CASAGTGGFGEKLFF
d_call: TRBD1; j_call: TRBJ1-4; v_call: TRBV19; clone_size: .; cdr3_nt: TGTGCCAGTAGACCGGGACAGGGGCGCGAAAAACTGTTTTTT; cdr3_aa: CASRPGQGREKLFF
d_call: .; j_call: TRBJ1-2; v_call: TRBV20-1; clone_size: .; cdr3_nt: TGCAGTGCTAGAGACGACTATGGCTACACCTTC; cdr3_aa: CSARDDYGYTF
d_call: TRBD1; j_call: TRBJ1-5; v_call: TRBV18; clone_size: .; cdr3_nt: TGTGCCAGCTCTATGGACAGGGTGGGTCAGCCCCAGCATTTT; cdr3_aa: CASSMDRVGQPQHF
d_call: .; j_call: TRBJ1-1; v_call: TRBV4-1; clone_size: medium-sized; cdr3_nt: TGCGCCAGCAGCCAAGGACAGCCGAACACTGAAGCTTTCTTT; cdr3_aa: CASSQGQPNTEAFF
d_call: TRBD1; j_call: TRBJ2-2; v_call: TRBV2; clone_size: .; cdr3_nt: TGTGCCAGCATTCAGGGGGCGCAAATCGGGGAGCTGTTTTTT; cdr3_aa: CASIQGAQIGELFF
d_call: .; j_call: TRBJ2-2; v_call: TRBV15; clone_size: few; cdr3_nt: TGTGCCACCCGGGGGCAGCTGAACACCGGGGAGCTGTTTTTT; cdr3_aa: CATRGQLNTGELFF
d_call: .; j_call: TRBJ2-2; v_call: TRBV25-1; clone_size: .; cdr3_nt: TGTGCCAGCAAGGACGGGGTAACCGGGGAGCTGTTTTTT; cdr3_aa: CASKDGVTGELFF
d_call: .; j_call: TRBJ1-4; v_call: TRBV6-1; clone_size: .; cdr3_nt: TGTGCCAGCAGTGGGGCGGCAGCAGGGAATGAAAAACTGTTTTTT; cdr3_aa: CASSGAAAGNEKLFF
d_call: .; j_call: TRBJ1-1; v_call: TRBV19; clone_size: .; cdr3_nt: TGTGCCGTGGCAGGGCCCCCTATGACCACTGAAGCTTTCTTT; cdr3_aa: CAVAGPPMTTEAFF
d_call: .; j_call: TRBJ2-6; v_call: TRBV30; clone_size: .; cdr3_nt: TGTGCCTGCTCTTGGGGGGCTGGGGCCAACGTCCTGACTTTC; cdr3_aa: CACSWGAGANVLTF
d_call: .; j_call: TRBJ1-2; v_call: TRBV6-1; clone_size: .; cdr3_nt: TGTGCCAGCAGTGAAATGGCAGGGTATGGCTACACCTTC; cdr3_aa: CASSEMAGYGYTF
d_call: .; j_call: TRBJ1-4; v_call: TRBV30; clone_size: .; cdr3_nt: TGTGCCTGGAGTAAGGGAGGGATCGGTGAAAAACTGTTTTTT; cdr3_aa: CAWSKGGIGEKLFF
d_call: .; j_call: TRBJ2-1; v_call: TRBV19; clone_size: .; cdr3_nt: TGTGCCAGTAGTATAGACCTACAGGGAATATTCCGTGTCGATGAGCAGTTCTTC; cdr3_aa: CASSIDLQGIFRVDEQFF
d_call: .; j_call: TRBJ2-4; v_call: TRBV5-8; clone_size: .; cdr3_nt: TGTGCCAGCAGAACCTACAGGGAGGCAACCGCCAAAAACATTCAGTACTTC; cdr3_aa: CASRTYREATAKNIQYF
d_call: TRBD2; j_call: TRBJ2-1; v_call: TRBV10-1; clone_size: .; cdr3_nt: TGCGCCAGCAGTTTTTCGGGACTAGCGGGAGGGAAGTCCTACAATGAGCAGTTCTTC; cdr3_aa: CASSFSGLAGGKSYNEQFF
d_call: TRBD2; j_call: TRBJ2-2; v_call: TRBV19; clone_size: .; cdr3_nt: TGTGCCAGTAGCAGGGCGACTAGCGCGAACACCGGGGAGCTGTTTTTT; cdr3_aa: CASSRATSANTGELFF
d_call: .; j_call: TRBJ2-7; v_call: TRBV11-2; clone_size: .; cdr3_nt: TGTGCCAGCAGTACAGGATTTTTCTCCTACGAGCAGTACTTC; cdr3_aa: CASSTGFFSYEQYF
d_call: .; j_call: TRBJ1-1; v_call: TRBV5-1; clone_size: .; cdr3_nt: TGCGCCAGCAGCTTCCGGGGGCCTCCGAACACTGAAGCTTTCTTT; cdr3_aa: CASSFRGPPNTEAFF
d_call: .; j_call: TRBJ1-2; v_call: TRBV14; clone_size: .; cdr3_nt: TGTGCCAGCAGCCTAGATGGGAAGACTAGCTATGGCTACACCTTC; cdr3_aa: CASSLDGKTSYGYTF
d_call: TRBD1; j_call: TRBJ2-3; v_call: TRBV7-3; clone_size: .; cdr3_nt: TGTGCCAGCAGCCTTACCGCAGGGGGCCACGCAGATACGCAGTATTTT; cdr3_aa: CASSLTAGGHADTQYF
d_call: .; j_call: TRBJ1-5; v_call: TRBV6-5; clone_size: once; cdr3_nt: TGTGCCAGCAGTTACTCAACGACAGGCCAGCCCCAGCATTTT; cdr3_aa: CASSYSTTGQPQHF
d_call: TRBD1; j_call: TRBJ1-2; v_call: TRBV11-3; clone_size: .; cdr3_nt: TGTGCCAGCAGCCAACAGGGGGCCCGCCTCTATGGCTACACCTTC; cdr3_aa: CASSQQGARLYGYTF
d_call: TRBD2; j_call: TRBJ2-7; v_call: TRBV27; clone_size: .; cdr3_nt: TGTGCCAGCAGTCCGGGACTAGCGGGGGCCTACGAGCAGTACTTC; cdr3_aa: CASSPGLAGAYEQYF
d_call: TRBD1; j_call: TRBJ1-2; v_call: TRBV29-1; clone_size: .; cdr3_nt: TGCAGCGCGGACAGGGAGAACTATGGCTACACCTTC; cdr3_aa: CSADRENYGYTF
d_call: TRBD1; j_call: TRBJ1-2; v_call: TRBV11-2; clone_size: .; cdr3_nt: TGTGCCAGCAGCTCGAGACAGGGGGGGTTTTATGGCTACACCTTC; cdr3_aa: CASSSRQGGFYGYTF
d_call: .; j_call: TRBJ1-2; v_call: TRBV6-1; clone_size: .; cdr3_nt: TGTGCCAGCAACTTTCAGGGCGGTGGGTATGGCTACACCTTC; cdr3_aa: CASNFQGGGYGYTF
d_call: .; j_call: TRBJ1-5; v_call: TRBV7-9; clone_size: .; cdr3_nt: TGTGCCAGCAGTCGGACAGAAGCTTCGCAGCCCCAGCATTTT; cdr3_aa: CASSRTEASQPQHF
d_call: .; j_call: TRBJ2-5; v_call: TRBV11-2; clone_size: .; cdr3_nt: TGTGCCAGCAGCTTGACTTTGGAGACCCAGTACTTC; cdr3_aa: CASSLTLETQYF
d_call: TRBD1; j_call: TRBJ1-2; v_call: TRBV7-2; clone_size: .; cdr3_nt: TGTGCCAGCAGCCTTACAGGGGACTATGGCTACACCTTC; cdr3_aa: CASSLTGDYGYTF
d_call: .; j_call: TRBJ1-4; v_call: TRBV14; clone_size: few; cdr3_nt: TGTGCCAGCAGCCAAGATTTTTGGGAAAAACTGTTTTTT; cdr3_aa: CASSQDFWEKLFF
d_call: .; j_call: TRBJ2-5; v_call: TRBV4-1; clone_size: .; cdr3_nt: TGCGCCAGCAGCCAGCCCGAGGGGCCGCCCGAGACCCAGTACTTC; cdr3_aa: CASSQPEGPPETQYF
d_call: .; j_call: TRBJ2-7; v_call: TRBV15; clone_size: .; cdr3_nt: TGTGCCACCAGCAGAGATTGGGGGAGTAGTTACGAGCAGTACTTC; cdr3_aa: CATSRDWGSSYEQYF
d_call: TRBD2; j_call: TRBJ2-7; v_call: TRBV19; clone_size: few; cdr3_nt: TGTGCCAGTAGTCTCGGACTAGCGGGAGATGTCCACGAGCAGTACTTC; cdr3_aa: CASSLGLAGDVHEQYF
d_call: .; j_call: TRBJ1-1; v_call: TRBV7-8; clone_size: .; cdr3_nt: TGTGCCAGCAGCTTAAGAGGGGTGAACACTGAAGCTTTCTTT; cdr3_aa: CASSLRGVNTEAFF
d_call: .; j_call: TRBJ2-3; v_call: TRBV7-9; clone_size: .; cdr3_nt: TGTGCCAGCAGCTCTCTCGGGGCTTCAACAGATACGCAGTATTTT; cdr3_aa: CASSSLGASTDTQYF
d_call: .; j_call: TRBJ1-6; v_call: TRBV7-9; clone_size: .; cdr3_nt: TGTGCCAGCAGCTTCGACAGGCTAGATTCACCCCTCCACTTT; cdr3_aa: CASSFDRLDSPLHF
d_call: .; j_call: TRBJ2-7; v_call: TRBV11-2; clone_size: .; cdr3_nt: TGTGCCAGCAGCTTAGGCGTGACCTACGAGCAGTACTTC; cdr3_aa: CASSLGVTYEQYF
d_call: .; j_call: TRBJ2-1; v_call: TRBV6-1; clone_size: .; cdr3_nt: TGTGCCAGCAGTGAATATAATAGTAAGGATGAGCAGTTCTTC; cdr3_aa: CASSEYNSKDEQFF
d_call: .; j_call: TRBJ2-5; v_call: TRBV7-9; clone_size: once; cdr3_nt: TGTGCCAGCAGCTTCACTCTGGGGGGCCAGACCCAGTACTTC; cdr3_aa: CASSFTLGGQTQYF
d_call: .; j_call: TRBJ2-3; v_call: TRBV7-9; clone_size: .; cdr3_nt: TGTGCCAGCAGCTCTGGGCCGACCGGGGATACGCAGTATTTT; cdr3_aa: CASSSGPTGDTQYF
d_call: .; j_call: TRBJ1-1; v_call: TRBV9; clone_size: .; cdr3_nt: TGTGCCAGCAGCGTAGCTGCGGTGAACACTGAAGCTTTCTTT; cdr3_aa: CASSVAAVNTEAFF
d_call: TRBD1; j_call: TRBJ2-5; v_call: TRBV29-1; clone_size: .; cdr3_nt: TGCAGCAAGCAGACAGGGGAAGAGACCCAGTACTTC; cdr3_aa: CSKQTGEETQYF
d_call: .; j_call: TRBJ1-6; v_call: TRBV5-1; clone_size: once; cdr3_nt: TGCGCCAGCAGCCCGACAGCCAATAATTCACCCCTCCACTTT; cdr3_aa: CASSPTANNSPLHF
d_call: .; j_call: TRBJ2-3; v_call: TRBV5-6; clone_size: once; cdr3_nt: TGTGCCAGCAGCTTGTTAGCGGATAGCACAGATACGCAGTATTTT; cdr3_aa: CASSLLADSTDTQYF
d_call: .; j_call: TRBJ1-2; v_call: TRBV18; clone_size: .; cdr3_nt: TGTGCCAGCTCGGCCGGGTTCTCCTATGGCTACACCTTC; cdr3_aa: CASSAGFSYGYTF
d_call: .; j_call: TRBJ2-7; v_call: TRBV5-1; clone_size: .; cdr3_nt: TGCGCCAGCAGCACCGTCCCCGAATCCTACGAGCAGTACTTC; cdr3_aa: CASSTVPESYEQYF
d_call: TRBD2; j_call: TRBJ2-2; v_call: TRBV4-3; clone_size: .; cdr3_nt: TGCGCCAGCAGCCAAGTCGGCAGGAGCGGGAGGAGGACCGGGGAGCTGTTTTTT; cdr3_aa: CASSQVGRSGRRTGELFF
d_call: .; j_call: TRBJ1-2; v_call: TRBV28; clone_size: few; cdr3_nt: TGTGCCAGCAGTTTAATTGGGCCCCCGGGGGGCTACACCTTC; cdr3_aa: CASSLIGPPGGYTF
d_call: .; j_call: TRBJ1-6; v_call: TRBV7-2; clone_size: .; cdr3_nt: TGTGCCAGCAGCTTAACGGTGAAAACATCCAGTAATTCACCCCTCCACTTT; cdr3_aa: CASSLTVKTSSNSPLHF
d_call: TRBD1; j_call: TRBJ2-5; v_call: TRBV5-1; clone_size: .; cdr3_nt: TGCGCCAGCAGCTTGGATGGGACAGGGACAGAGACCCAGTACTTC; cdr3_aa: CASSLDGTGTETQYF
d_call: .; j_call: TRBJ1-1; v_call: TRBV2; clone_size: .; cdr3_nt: TGTGCCAGCAGTCGCCGGTCAGTGAACACTGAAGCTTTCTTT; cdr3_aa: CASSRRSVNTEAFF
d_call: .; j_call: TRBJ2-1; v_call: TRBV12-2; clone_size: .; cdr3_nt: TGTGCCAGCAGCCCTAAGCGGGAGTCCTACAATGAGCAGTTCTTC; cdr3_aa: CASSPKRESYNEQFF